Listed below are T cell receptor beta chains from one sample, sequenced in a study of cytomegalovirus exposure and HLA in healthy donors. TCRdb keeps only in-frame clones here, not all; method: immunoSEQ multiplex PCR. The data show 75,000 to 90,000 clones, around 77% seen once. Material: PBMCs. The receptors were sampled from a man aged 50 to 59 in good health and CMV-seronegative. Both conserved end residues are part of each CDR3. D genes are given only for firm matches. The size of a clone is reported for some rows only, either as once, few or many, or as a class for expanded clones.

D gene | CDR3 length | J gene | clone size | V gene | CDR3 DNA | CDR3 protein
. | 11 | TRBJ2-1 | . | TRBV7-2 | TGTGCCAGCAGCTTAGACGTGAGCCAGTTCTTC | CASSLDVSQFF
TRBD1 | 12 | TRBJ1-4 | once | TRBV30 | TGTGCCTGGAGTCTCCAGGGGGTAAAACTGTTTTTT | CAWSLQGVKLFF
TRBD2 | 16 | TRBJ2-1 | . | TRBV7-3 | TGTGCCAGCAGCCCTCTAGGGACTAGCGAGTACAATGAGCAGTTCTTC | CASSPLGTSEYNEQFF
. | 17 | TRBJ1-1 | . | TRBV14 | TGTGCCAGCAGCCAAGCCGGGGCGCTTCGGGGGAGCACTGAAGCTTTCTTT | CASSQAGALRGSTEAFF
TRBD1 | 17 | TRBJ1-4 | . | TRBV5-1 | TGCGCCAGCAGCTCAACCGGGACAGGGACAACTAATGAAAAACTGTTTTTT | CASSSTGTGTTNEKLFF
. | 14 | TRBJ2-7 | . | TRBV7-2 | TGTGCCAGCACCGCCTCCCCGGGGATCTACGAGCAGTACTTC | CASTASPGIYEQYF
. | 14 | TRBJ2-2 | once | TRBV30 | TGTGCCTGGAGAGGAGGGGTCGATACCGGGGAGCTGTTTTTT | CAWRGGVDTGELFF
TRBD1 | 14 | TRBJ2-7 | . | TRBV6-5 | TGTGCCAGCAGTTACCGACAGGGCCCCTACGAGCAGTACTTC | CASSYRQGPYEQYF
TRBD2 | 18 | TRBJ2-2 | . | TRBV5-6 | TGTGCCAGCAGCTTGAGACTAGCGGGGGTGGGTATGACCGGGGAGCTGTTTTTT | CASSLRLAGVGMTGELFF
TRBD1 | 11 | TRBJ2-5 | . | TRBV20-1 | TGCAGTGCTAGTAGGGGGCCGACCCAGTACTTC | CSASRGPTQYF
TRBD1 | 16 | TRBJ2-6 | . | TRBV12-5 | TGTGCTAGTGGTTTGGGACAGGGATCTGGGGCCAACGTCCTGACTTTC | CASGLGQGSGANVLTF
TRBD2 | 14 | TRBJ2-3 | . | TRBV7-9 | TGTGCCAGCAGCACAACTAGCGGCACAGATACGCAGTATTTT | CASSTTSGTDTQYF
TRBD1 | 13 | TRBJ1-1 | . | TRBV5-1 | TGCGCCAGCAGCATGACAGGGGACACTGAAGCTTTCTTT | CASSMTGDTEAFF
TRBD1 | 15 | TRBJ2-2 | . | TRBV11-3 | TGTGCCAGCAGCTTAGGACAGGGGGCCCCCGGGGAGCTGTTTTTT | CASSLGQGAPGELFF
. | 15 | TRBJ1-2 | . | TRBV11-2 | TGTGCCAGCAGCTTAGATCTAGGCCTCCCCGTTGGCTACACCTTC | CASSLDLGLPVGYTF
. | 14 | TRBJ2-6 | . | TRBV18 | TGTGCCAGCTCACCCCCTATTGGGGCCAACGTCCTGACTTTC | CASSPPIGANVLTF
TRBD1 | 15 | TRBJ1-5 | . | TRBV7-2 | TGTGCCAGCAGCTTACGGACAGGACCCGATCAGCCCCAGCATTTT | CASSLRTGPDQPQHF
. | 13 | TRBJ2-1 | once | TRBV11-3 | TGTGCCAGCGCCAAGGCAGCGGGCAATGAGCAGTTCTTC | CASAKAAGNEQFF
. | 15 | TRBJ2-3 | . | TRBV18 | TGTGCCAGCGCCAGTGGTTTGGGAGTCAGGGATACGCAGTATTTT | CASASGLGVRDTQYF
. | 13 | TRBJ1-1 | . | TRBV6-6 | TGTGCCAGCAGCCCAGATATAACAACTGAAGCTTTCTTT | CASSPDITTEAFF
TRBD2 | 14 | TRBJ2-7 | . | TRBV2 | TGTGCCAGCAGTGGTGGGACTACCCTGAGGGAGCAGTACTTC | CASSGGTTLREQYF
. | 14 | TRBJ1-1 | . | TRBV9 | TGTGCCAGCAGCGTAGGCGAGGGCAACACTGAAGCTTTCTTT | CASSVGEGNTEAFF
TRBD1 | 15 | TRBJ2-3 | . | TRBV7-2 | TGTGCCAGCAGCTTTTACAGGGGGCTTGCAGATACGCAGTATTTT | CASSFYRGLADTQYF
TRBD1 | 12 | TRBJ2-7 | once | TRBV30 | TGTGCCTGGAGTGGGGACAGCTACGAGCAGTACTTC | CAWSGDSYEQYF
. | 13 | TRBJ2-3 | . | TRBV2 | TGTGCCAGCAGTGTGGCGGGGACGGATACGCAGTATTTT | CASSVAGTDTQYF
TRBD1 | 14 | TRBJ2-7 | once | TRBV7-9 | TGTGCCAGCAGCTTACACGGGACAGCCTACGAGCAGTACTTC | CASSLHGTAYEQYF
TRBD1 | 10 | TRBJ1-5 | . | TRBV10-3 | TGTGCCGCAGGGGGGCAGCCCCAGCATTTT | CAAGGQPQHF
TRBD1 | 15 | TRBJ2-2 | . | TRBV5-1 | TGCGCCAGCAGCTCGACAGGGGTGGGCACCGGGGAGCTGTTTTTT | CASSSTGVGTGELFF
TRBD1 | 15 | TRBJ1-1 | . | TRBV4-1 | TGCGCCAGCAGCCAGATCTCGACAGGGGGGACTGAAGCTTTCTTT | CASSQISTGGTEAFF
TRBD1 | 13 | TRBJ1-4 | . | TRBV7-8 | TGTGCCAGCAGCGCGGACAGGGAAAGAAAACTGTTTTTT | CASSADRERKLFF
. | 14 | TRBJ2-3 | . | TRBV11-2 | TGTGCCAGCAGCCCGGGGGAGAGCACAGATACGCAGTATTTT | CASSPGESTDTQYF
. | 14 | TRBJ1-5 | few | TRBV19 | TGTGCCAGTAGTAGGACATATAGCAATCAGCCCCAGCATTTT | CASSRTYSNQPQHF